The 27 T cell receptor beta chains below come from one sample, sequenced in a study of CD8 T cells in ankylosing spondylitis (TCRdb year 2017). Receptors were amplified or captured by 5' RACE. Sequencing was carried out with an Illumina HiSeq 2500. TCRdb trimmed public reads at Q25 via fastp, called clones via MiXCR and kept in-frame beta chains. Here each entry gathers all rows of one CDR3 protein and keeps the most common genes and DNA. The sample table lists some 200,000 distinct CDR3 sequences, roughly 25% of them with a count of one. The ten top clones hold 6.6% of the sample. What was sequenced was blood, either unsorted or a sorted T cell fraction (not recorded which). The receptor set was obtained from a male donor with ankylosing spondylitis or in good health (not recorded which).

V gene TRBV11-2 combines with J gene TRBJ2-3, with a weak D call TRBD1 (6 bases). Germline V gene sequence: CDR1 SGHAT, CDR2 FQNNGV. Between the trimmed V and J ends, which lost 1 base and 8 bases, there was a span of 10 bases. CDR3 length: 13 amino acids. The CDR3, as DNA: TGTGCCAGCAGCTTAGTGGGGGCAGGTACGCAGTATTTT. It is translated as CASSLVGAGTQYF.

This clonotype was recorded many times. The chain couples TRBV29-1 to TRBJ1-1; no definite D call. CDR1 and CDR2 (germline): SQVTM, ANQGSEA. The V end lost 3 bases, the J end lost 8 bases, and 10 bases lay between the germline ends. The CDR3 spans 11 residues. This CDR3 reads CSVEARQEAFF. The CDR3, as DNA: TGCAGCGTTGAGGCCCGACAAGAAGCTTTCTTT. Combining the CDR3 with reference TRBV29-1 and TRBJ1-1 gives the whole variable domain SAVISQKPSRDICQRGTSLTIQCQVDSQVTMMFWYRQQPGQSLTLIATANQGSEATYESGFVIDKFPISRPNLTFSTLTVSNMSPEDSSIYLCSVEARQEAFFGQGTRLTVV.

The table lists this clonotype with many counts. This chain connects TRBV29-1 to TRBJ1-4; TRBD1 matches 9 bases. The germline V gene has CDR1 SQVTM and CDR2 ANQGSEA. V dropped 3 bases and J dropped 3; count of bases not matched to a gene: 8. The CDR3 contains 16 residues. The DNA for the CDR3 is TGCAGCGTTGAGACCGCACAGGGGGCTGCTAATGAAAAACTGTTTTTT. It yields the protein CSVETAQGAANEKLFF. Drawing the rest from reference TRBV29-1 and TRBJ1-4, the complete variable domain is SAVISQKPSRDICQRGTSLTIQCQVDSQVTMMFWYRQQPGQSLTLIATANQGSEATYESGFVIDKFPISRPNLTFSTLTVSNMSPEDSSIYLCSVETAQGAANEKLFFGSGTQLSVL.

Remarks on this clonotype: A much larger clone lies a single base off, so this may be a read error. V and J are TRBV11-2 and TRBJ2-7, with no clear D. The CDR3 loop spans 12 amino acids. Looked up from germline, CDR1 is SGHAT and CDR2 is FQNNGV. Trimming took off 5 bases at V and 8 bases at J, with 13 bases between the two ends. CDR3 coding DNA: TGTGCCAGCAGCCCGAAATTTTACAAGCAGTACTTC. Translated: CASSPKFYKQYF.

This clonotype was detected a few times. This sequence joins TRBV20-1 and TRBJ2-1, with 8 bases that match TRBD2. The V gene end was trimmed by 1 base and the J gene end by 3 bases; junction bases not matched to a gene: 11. The V gene's germline CDR1 is DFQATT and CDR2 SNEGSKA (reference sequence). The CDR3 has 17 amino acids. CDR3 DNA sequence: TGCAGTGCTAGAGGCGCGAAGCGGGAGTCTAACTACAATGAGCAGTTCTTC. Its translation is CSARGAKRESNYNEQFF.

This clonotype was seen repeatedly, ten times or more. The chain carries TRBV5-1 and TRBJ2-3; 7 nucleotides line up with TRBD2. CDR1 and CDR2 (germline): SGHRS, YFSETQ. V gave up 0 bases and J gave up 1 base; unmatched junction bases: 2. CDR3 size: 15 residues. The DNA for the CDR3 is TGCGCCAGCAGCTTGGGCGGGAGCGGCACAGATACGCAGTATTTT. As protein: CASSLGGSGTDTQYF.

This chain uses TRBV5-1 with TRBJ2-7; D is possibly TRBD2 (6 bases). The V end was cut by 4 bases, the J end by 4 bases, with 24 bases between. Per germline, CDR1 SGHRS and CDR2 YFSETQ. The CDR3 sequence is 17 residues long. The CDR3 protein is CASSREAGGTWGYEQYF. As DNA, the CDR3 is TGCGCCAGCAGCCGAGAAGCGGGCGGAACGTGGGGTTACGAGCAGTACTTC.

This clonotype was seen repeatedly, ten times or more. The CDR3 nucleotides are TGTGCCAGCAGTTTGGATCTGCGAGAGACCCAGTACTTC. Translating gives CASSLDLRETQYF. The genes are TRBV27 and TRBJ2-5; D unresolved. The V and J ends lost 3 bases and 4 bases respectively, with 9 bases between them. The CDR3 has 13 residues. CDR1 MNHEY and CDR2 SMNVEV come from the germline V gene (reference sequence).

The rearrangement links TRBV5-1 to TRBJ1-2, with a weak D call TRBD1 (5 bases). The CDR3 has 15 residues. Per germline, CDR1 SGHRS and CDR2 YFSETQ. The ends were cut back, 3 bases at V and 4 bases at J, with 16 bases in the middle. The CDR3 DNA reads as TGCGCCAGCAGCTCGGAGGGGCCTCTTTTCTATGGCTACACCTTC. Translation gives CASSSEGPLFYGYTF. The variable domain in full, with the rest retrieved from reference TRBV5-1 and TRBJ1-2, is KAGVTQTPRYLIKTRGQQVTLSCSPISGHRSVSWYQQTPGQGLQFLFEYFSETQRNKGNFPGRFSGRQFSNSRSEMNVSTLELGDSALYLCASSSEGPLFYGYTFGSGTRLTVV.

This clonotype was seen more than once but under ten times. The chain joins TRBV9 to TRBJ2-1; D not certain. The CDR3 is 14 amino acids. V was shortened by 4 bases and J by 1 base, with 9 bases between the two germline ends. Per germline, CDR1 SGDLS and CDR2 YYNGEE. The CDR3 is CASSHGRSYNEQFF. CDR3 DNA sequence: TGTGCCAGCAGCCACGGCCGTTCCTACAATGAGCAGTTCTTC.

V usage is TRBV18 and J usage is TRBJ1-1, with 7 bases aligning to TRBD1. The germline gives CDR1 KGHSH, CDR2 LQKENI. V lost 6 bases and J lost 3; bases outside the gene matches: 4. This CDR3 has 13 amino acids. DNA for the CDR3: TGTGCCAGCTCGTACGACAGGGACACTGAAGCTTTCTTT. Its protein is CASSYDRDTEAFF.

Of note for this clonotype: Possible read error: a much larger clone is one base away. This chain connects TRBV5-5 to TRBJ2-1, with TRBD2 matching 16 bases. CDR3 length equals 17 residues. V shed 1 base and J 15 bases; nucleotides not matched to a gene: 13. Germline loops: CDR1 SGHKS, CDR2 YYEKEE (reference sequence). The CDR3 protein is CASSLNTGLAGGPSLFF. CDR3 coding DNA: TGTGCCAGCAGCTTGAACACGGGACTAGCGGGAGGGCCCTCCCTGTTCTTC.

This clonotype appeared many times. The rearrangement joins TRBV7-2 to TRBJ1-1, with D maybe TRBD1 (6 bases). The CDR3 covers 16 residues. Trimming removed 5 bases from V and 4 bases from J, with 20 bases in between. Germline V gene data show CDR1 as SGHTA and CDR2 as FQGNSA. The CDR3 loop reads CASSLTGFAWSTEAFF. The CDR3 bases are TGTGCCAGCAGCCTTACAGGGTTTGCTTGGTCCACTGAAGCTTTCTTT.

The chain uses TRBV12-3 or TRBV12-4 and TRBJ2-7, with D unresolved. The CDR3 contains 13 residues. V was cut by 3 bases and J by 3 bases, with 9 bases left in between. CDR3 loop: CASSLGRVYEQYF. CDR3 coding DNA: TGTGCCAGCAGTTTGGGCAGAGTCTACGAGCAGTACTTC.

The chain couples TRBV20-1 to TRBJ1-5, with D possibly being TRBD1 (6 bases). The CDR3 is made up of 15 amino acids. Trimming stripped 1 base from V and 2 bases from J, with 12 bases between. Germline V gene data show CDR1 as DFQATT and CDR2 as SNEGSKA (reference sequence). The CDR3 sequence is CSARVATGGNQPQHF. CDR3 sequence (DNA): TGCAGTGCTAGAGTTGCGACAGGCGGCAATCAGCCCCAGCATTTT.

The chain carries TRBV20-1 and TRBJ2-7; 11 bases line up with TRBD2. The CDR3 consists of 15 residues. V dropped 1 base and J dropped 4; count of bases not matched to a gene: 6. Germline-derived CDR1 and CDR2 are DFQATT and SNEGSKA (reference sequence). CDR3 amino acids: CSARGLAGKSYEQYF. The CDR3 nucleotides are TGCAGTGCTAGAGGACTAGCGGGAAAATCTTACGAGCAGTACTTC.

In its sample, this clonotype was seen many times. The chain uses TRBV29-1 and TRBJ1-1; 7 bases map to TRBD1. The germline gives CDR1 SQVTM, CDR2 ANQGSEA. CDR3 length: 13 residues. With 3 bases clipped from V and 3 bases from J, the junction kept 4 bases outside the gene matches. CDR3 sequence: CSVDYQGDTEAFF. CDR3 DNA sequence: TGCAGCGTTGACTATCAGGGGGACACTGAAGCTTTCTTT.

This clonotype has a handful of counts. The gene calls are TRBV20-1 and TRBJ2-7; TRBD1 agrees at 7 bases. Germline V gene sequence: CDR1 DFQATT, CDR2 SNEGSKA (reference sequence). The CDR3 covers 12 residues. V was clipped by 3 bases and J by 6 bases; unmatched bases: 5. CDR3 sequence: CSASDRDFEQYF. CDR3 DNA sequence: TGCAGTGCTAGTGACAGGGATTTCGAGCAGTACTTC.

There are a few counts of this clonotype. The chain employs TRBV4-2 and TRBJ2-3; 9 bases map to TRBD1. Germline CDR1 reads LGHNA; CDR2 reads YNFKEQ. J lost 5 bases, V lost 4 bases, and 10 bases had no gene match. This CDR3 region has 16 residues. CDR3 nucleotides: TGTGCCAGCAGCCCACCCGGGACAGGGTACGAAGATACGCAGTATTTT. Translation: CASSPPGTGYEDTQYF.

The rearrangement uses TRBV20-1 and TRBJ1-1; D unclear. CDR3 size: 14 residues. Germline V CDR1 and CDR2: DFQATT, SNEGSKA (reference sequence). The ends were cut back, 6 bases at V and 4 bases at J, with 18 bases in the middle. This CDR3 reads CSAHLAGPGTEAFF. The CDR3 region has the DNA TGCAGTGCCCACCTTGCAGGACCGGGCACTGAAGCTTTCTTT.

With respect to this clonotype: This may be a read error, as it is one base from a much larger clone. The CDR3 ends on some other residue instead of the conserved phenylalanine or tryptophan, so this is likely a read error. The chain has TRBV5-1 and TRBJ2-5; 12 positions agree with TRBD2. Germline-derived CDR1 and CDR2 are SGHRS and YFSETQ. Trimming at V came to 1 base and at J to 0 bases, leaving 7 bases not matched to a gene. This CDR3 is 18 amino acids long. CDR3 protein: CASSLSSSGRGYQETQYS. The CDR3 DNA reads TGCGCCAGCAGCTTGTCGTCTAGCGGGAGGGGTTACCAAGAGACCCAGTACTCC.

This clonotype was found many times. The chain combines TRBV28 with TRBJ1-1; the D gene is possibly TRBD1 (5 bases). CDR1 is MDHEN and CDR2 is SYDVKM in the germline V gene. The CDR3 extends over 12 amino acids. The germline V and J ends were trimmed by 6 bases and 7 bases, with 12 bases remaining between them. The CDR3 coding sequence is TGTGCCAGCAGACAGGCGCACGGTGAAGCTTTCTTT. Its translation: CASRQAHGEAFF. The full variable domain, its missing parts supplied by reference TRBV28 and TRBJ1-1, is DVKVTQSSRYLVKRTGEKVFLECVQDMDHENMFWYRQDPGLGLRLIYFSYDVKMKEKGDIPEGYSVSREKKERFSLILESASTNQTSMYLCASRQAHGEAFFGQGTRLTVV.

The rearrangement uses TRBV5-1 and TRBJ2-1; TRBD1 is a possible D gene (5 bases). This CDR3 is 15 amino acids long. In germline, CDR1 is SGHRS, CDR2 YFSETQ. The V end was cut by 0 bases, the J end by 2 bases, with 9 bases between. The CDR3 protein is CASSLALGAYNEQFF. The CDR3, as DNA: TGCGCCAGCAGCTTGGCCTTAGGGGCCTACAATGAGCAGTTCTTC.

This clonotype was counted many times. The chain is built from TRBV29-1 and TRBJ2-5; perhaps TRBD1 as D (6 bases). This CDR3 is 13 amino acids long. CDR1 is SQVTM, CDR2 ANQGSEA, per germline. Trimming shortened V by 4 bases and J by 5 bases, and 14 bases separated the two germline ends. The CDR3 here is CSVVEDSYETQYF. The CDR3 DNA is TGCAGCGTTGTGGAGGACAGTTACGAGACCCAGTACTTC.

There are a few counts of this clonotype. The rearrangement uses TRBV7-6 and TRBJ2-7; TRBD2 might be the D (5 bases). Per germline, CDR1 SGHVS and CDR2 FNYEAQ. Trimming removed 1 base from V and 4 bases from J, with 11 bases in between. The CDR3 is 14 residues long. CDR3 in amino acids: CASSLGGLDYEQYF. CDR3 in DNA: TGTGCCAGCAGCTTAGGAGGACTGGATTACGAGCAGTACTTC. The whole variable domain, remainder taken from reference TRBV7-6 and TRBJ2-7, is GAGVSQSPRYKVTKRGQDVALRCDPISGHVSLYWYRQALGQGPEFLTYFNYEAQQDKSGLPNDRFSAERPEGSISTLTIQRTEQRDSAMYRCASSLGGLDYEQYFGPGTRLTVT.

This clonotype was recorded many times. The chain joins TRBV10-3 to TRBJ2-3; no reliable D call. Germline-derived CDR1 and CDR2 are ENHRY and SYGVKD. This CDR3 is 12 amino acids long. Trimming took off 8 bases at V and 3 bases at J, with 9 bases between the two ends. The DNA of the CDR3 is TGTGCCATCGGTAGCAGTACAGATACGCAGTATTTT. Translated: CAIGSSTDTQYF.

This clonotype was seen ten or more times. The chain has TRBV3-1 and TRBJ1-1; no clear D. Trimming took 1 base from V and 6 from J, leaving 9 bases between them. Germline CDR1 and CDR2: LGHDT and YNNKEL (reference sequence). The CDR3 loop spans 13 amino acids. The CDR3 loop is CASSQGPSAEAFF. CDR3 sequence (DNA): TGTGCCAGCAGCCAAGGTCCATCCGCTGAAGCTTTCTTT. Together with reference TRBV3-1 and TRBJ1-1, the CDR3 gives the full variable domain: DTAVSQTPKYLVTQMGNDKSIKCEQNLGHDTMYWYKQDSKKFLKIMFSYNNKELIINETVPNRFSPKSPDKAHLNLHINSLELGDSAVYFCASSQGPSAEAFFGQGTRLTVV.